This T cell receptor beta chain was found in a study of glioma-infiltrating T cells after dendritic cell vaccination (dated by TCRdb to the mid-2010s). Describing the broader study: Of the 15 or so glioblastoma patients in the cohort, all drawn from Phase I and II dendritic cell vaccination trials, 9 were newly diagnosed and 6 had recurrent disease. Autologous tumor lysate-pulsed dendritic cell vaccination was administered to the patients between the early 2000s and the early 2010s. To make the vaccine, monocyte-derived dendritic cells were cultured for six to eight days with IL-4 and GM-CSF and then pulsed overnight with autologous tumor lysate. Each patient was given three intradermal dendritic cell vaccine injections, spaced two weeks apart, in the arm below the axilla. In glioblastoma patients vaccinated with dendritic cells, deep sequencing of TCR beta CDR3 regions served to measure tumor-infiltrating lymphocyte content and to compare repertoires between tumor and blood. Survival after dendritic cell vaccination was correlated with TCR sequencing metrics, including TIL content and tumor-blood repertoire overlap. What the authors observed across the whole study: The cohort was small and heterogeneous, few patients had complete blood and tumor sets, and even fewer had initial-recurrent tumor pairs. The three-group TCR overlap response model was described as speculative and requiring prospective validation. Higher estimated pretreatment TIL content predicted longer time to progression and overall survival after dendritic cell vaccination. No direct relationship between TCR clonality and survival was found, suggesting that a diverse polyclonal response may matter.

TCRB CDR3 regions were amplified from about 1.9 ug genomic DNA, or all available DNA if less, using the immunoSEQ assay. The multiplex PCR employed 60 forward primers targeting TCR V beta segments and 13 reverse primers targeting J beta segments. To estimate reads per starting template, synthetic control templates were spiked into each sample at limiting dilution. The Illumina HiSeq System generated 87 bp sequencing reads. The authors' analysis ran thus. PCR and sequencing errors were removed by merging closely related sequences with a nearest neighbor algorithm. TCR overlap was defined as the percentage of unique tumor TCR beta sequences that were also found in the peripheral blood of the same patient. What TCRdb holds here is the immuneACCESS table cut down to in-frame rearrangements. Part of the clones is not present; checked against another copy, under half of the missing clones reflect an unresolved V gene, and the others are unexplained. D and trimming come from the DNA, and the V and J calls and clone size come from that table. This sample is represented by over 70,000 clones; more than 65% of them were singletons. Of the sample, 2.1% falls within the top ten clones.

Only a few counts were recorded for this clone. Which antigen it targets is not known. No much larger clonotype is one base removed from it; base qualities were not supplied. To be selected, patients needed enough residual fresh-frozen tumor tissue and more than two years of available survival data. Molecular status otherwise varied across the glioblastoma patients, but none of them carried an isocitrate dehydrogenase mutation. PBMC were collected before vaccination, two weeks after the third vaccination, and at tumor progression when it occurred. The Qiagen DNeasy Blood extraction Kit was used for extraction of genomic DNA. The germline V gene (reference sequence) yields LNHDA for CDR1 and SQIVND for CDR2. Relative to germline, V is missing 6 bases and J is missing 8 bases, with 13 bases of the junction outside any gene match. The CDR3 starts with the cysteine, ends with the phenylalanine, and has 15 residues. The only DNA kept is the CDR3, 45 bases in frame from the first base.

The material sequenced was blood, taken before dendritic cell vaccination. In this chain, TRBV19 is recombined with TRBJ1-2; 9 central nucleotides agree with TRBD1. The TCR comes from a human donor with glioblastoma. The CDR3 protein sequence reads: CASSPRTGEFKGYTF. The sequenced DNA is TGTGCCAGTAGCCCCAGGACAGGGGAGTTTAAGGGCTACACCTTC.